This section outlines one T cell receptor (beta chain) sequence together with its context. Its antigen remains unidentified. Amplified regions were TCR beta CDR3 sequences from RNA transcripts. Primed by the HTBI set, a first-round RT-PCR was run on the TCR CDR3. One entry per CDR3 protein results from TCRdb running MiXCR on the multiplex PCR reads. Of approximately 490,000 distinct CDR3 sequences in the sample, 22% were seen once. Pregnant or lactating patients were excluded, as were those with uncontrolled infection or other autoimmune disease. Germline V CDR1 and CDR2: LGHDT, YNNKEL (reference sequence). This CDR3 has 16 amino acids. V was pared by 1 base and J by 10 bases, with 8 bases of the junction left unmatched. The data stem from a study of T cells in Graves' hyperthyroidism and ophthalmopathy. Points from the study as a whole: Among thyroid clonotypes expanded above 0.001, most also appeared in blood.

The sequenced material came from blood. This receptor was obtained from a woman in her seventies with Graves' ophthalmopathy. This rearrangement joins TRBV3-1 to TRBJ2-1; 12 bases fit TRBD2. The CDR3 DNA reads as TGTGCCAGCAGCCAAGCTAAAGGACTAGCGGGGAGCGAGCAGTTCTTC. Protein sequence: CASSQAKGLAGSEQFF.